This TCR beta chain was obtained from a study of blood T cell repertoires in COVID-19. Study summary: Spain, Italy and the United States supplied samples that represented acute and convalescent COVID-19. From T cells, B-cell-depleted T cells, or PBMCs came the material, which was cDNA or gDNA.

In the study's own analysis: Reference gene primers were amplified, and this amplification served to estimate nucleated cell counts. Sequencing used immunoSEQ multiplex PCR; TCRdb keeps in-frame clones, though not all of them. That table furnishes V, J and clone size, whereas the DNA furnished D and trimming. This sample has fewer than 100,000 clones; about 80% occur once, and the top ten carry approximately 25%. This TCR came from an older man with acute or convalescent COVID-19. The specimen sequenced was peripheral blood.

The CDR3 loop is CASSILGQGESGELFF. The CDR3 DNA sequence: TGTGCCAGTAGTATCTTGGGACAGGGGGAATCCGGGGAGCTGTTTTTT. V usage is TRBV19 and J usage is TRBJ2-2, with 11 bases matching TRBD1. Trimming cost V 3 bases and J 6 bases; bases outside gene matches: 6. The CDR3 length is 16 residues. Germline assignment: CDR1 LNHDA and CDR2 SQIVND (reference sequence).